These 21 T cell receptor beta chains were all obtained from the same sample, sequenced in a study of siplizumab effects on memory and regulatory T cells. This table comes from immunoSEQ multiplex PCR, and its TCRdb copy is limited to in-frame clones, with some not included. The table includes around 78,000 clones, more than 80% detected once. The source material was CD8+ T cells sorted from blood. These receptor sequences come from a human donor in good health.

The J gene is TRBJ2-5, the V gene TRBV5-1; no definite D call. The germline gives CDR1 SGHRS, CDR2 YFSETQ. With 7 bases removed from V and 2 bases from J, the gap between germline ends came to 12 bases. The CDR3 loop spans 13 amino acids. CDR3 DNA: TGCGCCAGCGGGGTGGTGGAACAAGAGACCCAGTACTTC. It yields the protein CASGVVEQETQYF.

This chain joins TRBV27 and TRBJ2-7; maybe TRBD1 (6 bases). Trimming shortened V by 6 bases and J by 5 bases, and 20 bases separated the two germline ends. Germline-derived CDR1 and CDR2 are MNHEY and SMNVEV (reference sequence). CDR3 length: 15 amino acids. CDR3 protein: CASRIQQGYPDEQYF. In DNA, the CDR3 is TGTGCCAGCAGAATCCAACAGGGCTACCCTGACGAGCAGTACTTC.

This chain's CDR3 is CATPRGLESYEQYF. CDR3 DNA sequence: TGTGCCACCCCTAGGGGACTAGAGTCCTACGAGCAGTACTTC. The V gene is TRBV27, the J gene TRBJ2-7; 8 bases are a match to TRBD2. The CDR3 spans 14 residues. Germline V CDR1 and CDR2: MNHEY, SMNVEV (reference sequence). Trimming cost V 10 bases and J 1 base; bases outside gene matches: 9.

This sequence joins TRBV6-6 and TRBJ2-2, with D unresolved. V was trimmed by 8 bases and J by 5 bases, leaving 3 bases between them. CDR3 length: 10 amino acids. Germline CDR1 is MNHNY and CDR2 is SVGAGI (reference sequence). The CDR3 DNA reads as TGTGCCAGCCGGACCGGGGAGCTGTTTTTT. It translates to CASRTGELFF.

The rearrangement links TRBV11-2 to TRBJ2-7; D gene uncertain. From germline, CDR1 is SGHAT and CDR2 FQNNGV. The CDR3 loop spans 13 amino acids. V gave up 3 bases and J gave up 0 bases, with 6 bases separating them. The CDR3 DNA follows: TGTGCCAGCAGCTTGGGCGGCTCCTACGAGCAGTACTTC. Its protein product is CASSLGGSYEQYF.

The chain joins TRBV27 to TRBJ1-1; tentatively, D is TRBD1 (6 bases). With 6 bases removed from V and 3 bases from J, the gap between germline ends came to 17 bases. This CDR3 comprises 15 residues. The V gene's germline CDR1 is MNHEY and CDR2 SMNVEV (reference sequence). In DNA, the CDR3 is TGTGCCAGCAGCGCATTGACTGGGGGCCACACTGAAGCTTTCTTT. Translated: CASSALTGGHTEAFF.

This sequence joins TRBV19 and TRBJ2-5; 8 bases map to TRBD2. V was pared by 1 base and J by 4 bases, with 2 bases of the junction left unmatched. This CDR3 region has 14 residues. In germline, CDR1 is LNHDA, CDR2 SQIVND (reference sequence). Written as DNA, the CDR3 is TGTGCCAGTAGTATAGCGGGAGGGCCAGAGACCCAGTACTTC. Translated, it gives CASSIAGGPETQYF.

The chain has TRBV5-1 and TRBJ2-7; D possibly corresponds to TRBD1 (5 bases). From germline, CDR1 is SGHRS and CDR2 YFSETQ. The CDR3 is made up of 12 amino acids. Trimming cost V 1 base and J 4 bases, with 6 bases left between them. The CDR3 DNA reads TGCGCCAGCAGCTTGTACAGGTACGAGCAGTACTTC. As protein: CASSLYRYEQYF.

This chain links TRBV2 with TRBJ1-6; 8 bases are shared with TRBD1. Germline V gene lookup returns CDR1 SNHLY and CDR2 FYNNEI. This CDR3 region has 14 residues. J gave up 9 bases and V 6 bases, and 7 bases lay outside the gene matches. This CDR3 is CASRSGQGGSPLHF. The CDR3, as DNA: TGTGCCAGCAGGTCAGGACAGGGAGGTTCACCCCTCCACTTT.

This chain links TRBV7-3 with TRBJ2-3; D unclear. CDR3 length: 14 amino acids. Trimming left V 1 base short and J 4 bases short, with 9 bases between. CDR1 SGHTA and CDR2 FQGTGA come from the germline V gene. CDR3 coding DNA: TGTGCCAGCAGCTTAAGGGTTGGCGCAGATACGCAGTATTTT. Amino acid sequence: CASSLRVGADTQYF.

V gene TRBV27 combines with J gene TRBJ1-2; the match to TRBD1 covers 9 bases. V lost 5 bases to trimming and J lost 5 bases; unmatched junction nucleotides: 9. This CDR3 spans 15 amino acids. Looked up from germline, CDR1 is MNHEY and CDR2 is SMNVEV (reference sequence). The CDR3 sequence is CASSPTGTGSYGYTF. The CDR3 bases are TGTGCCAGCAGTCCCACCGGGACAGGGTCTTATGGCTACACCTTC.

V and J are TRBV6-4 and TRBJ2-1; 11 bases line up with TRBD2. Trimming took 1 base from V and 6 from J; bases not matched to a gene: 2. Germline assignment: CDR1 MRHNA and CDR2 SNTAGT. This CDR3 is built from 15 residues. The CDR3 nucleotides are TGTGCCAGCAGTGACTTAGCGGGGGGGAGCAATGAGCAGTTCTTC. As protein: CASSDLAGGSNEQFF.

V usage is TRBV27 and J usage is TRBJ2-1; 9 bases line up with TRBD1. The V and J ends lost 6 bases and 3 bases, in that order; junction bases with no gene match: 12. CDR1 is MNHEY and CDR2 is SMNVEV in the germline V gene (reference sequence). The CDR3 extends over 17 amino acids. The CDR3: CASRDRGGEGYYNEQFF. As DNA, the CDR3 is TGTGCCAGCAGGGACAGGGGTGGCGAGGGCTACTACAATGAGCAGTTCTTC.

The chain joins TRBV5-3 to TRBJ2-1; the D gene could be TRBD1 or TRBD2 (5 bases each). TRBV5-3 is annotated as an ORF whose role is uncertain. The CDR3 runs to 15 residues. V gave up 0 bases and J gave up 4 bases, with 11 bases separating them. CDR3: CARSLGQGGYNEQFF. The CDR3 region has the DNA TGTGCCAGAAGCTTGGGTCAGGGCGGGTACAATGAGCAGTTCTTC.

The CDR3 is CASSVEGANQPQHF. For the CDR3, the DNA is TGTGCCAGCAGCGTAGAAGGGGCCAATCAGCCCCAGCATTTT. This chain connects TRBV9 to TRBJ1-5, with D perhaps matching TRBD1 (5 bases). Germline loops: CDR1 SGDLS, CDR2 YYNGEE. The length of the CDR3 is 14 residues. V was cut by 0 bases and J by 3 bases, with 7 bases left in between.

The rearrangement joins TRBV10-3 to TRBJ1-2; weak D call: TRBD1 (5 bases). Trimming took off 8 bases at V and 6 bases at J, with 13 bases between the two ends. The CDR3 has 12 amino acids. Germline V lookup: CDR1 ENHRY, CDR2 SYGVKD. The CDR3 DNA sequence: TGTGCCATCCGCTTCTTGGGGGATGGCTACACCTTC. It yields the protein CAIRFLGDGYTF.

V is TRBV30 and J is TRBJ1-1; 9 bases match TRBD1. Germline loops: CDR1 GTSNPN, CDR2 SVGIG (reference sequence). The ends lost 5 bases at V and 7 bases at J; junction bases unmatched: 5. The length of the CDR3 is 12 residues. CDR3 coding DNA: TGTGCCTGGGGACAGGGGACAAATGAAGCTTTCTTT. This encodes CAWGQGTNEAFF.

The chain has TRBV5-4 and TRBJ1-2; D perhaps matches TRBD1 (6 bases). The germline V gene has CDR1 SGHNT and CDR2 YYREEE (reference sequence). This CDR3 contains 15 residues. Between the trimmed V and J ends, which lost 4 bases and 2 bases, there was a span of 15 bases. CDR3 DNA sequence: TGTGCCAGCAGCCCCACGGGGGGGCTGAACTATGGCTACACCTTC. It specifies CASSPTGGLNYGYTF.

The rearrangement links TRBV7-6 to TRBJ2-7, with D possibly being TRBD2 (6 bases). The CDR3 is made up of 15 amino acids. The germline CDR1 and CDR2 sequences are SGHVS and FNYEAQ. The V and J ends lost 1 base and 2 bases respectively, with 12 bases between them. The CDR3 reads CASSLGSGDPYEQYF. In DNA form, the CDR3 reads TGTGCCAGCAGCTTAGGGTCGGGGGACCCCTACGAGCAGTACTTC.

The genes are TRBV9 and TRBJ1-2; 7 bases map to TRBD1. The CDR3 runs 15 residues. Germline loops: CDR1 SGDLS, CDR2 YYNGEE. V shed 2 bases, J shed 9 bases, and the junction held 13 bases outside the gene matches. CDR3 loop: CASSVRTGPVSRYTF. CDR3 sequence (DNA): TGTGCCAGCAGCGTTAGGACAGGCCCCGTATCCCGCTACACCTTC.

The CDR3 loop reads CASSGGTGHYEQYF. DNA of the CDR3: TGTGCCAGCAGCGGAGGGACAGGGCACTACGAGCAGTACTTC. The V gene is TRBV14, the J gene TRBJ2-7, with 9 positions matching TRBD1. Germline V gene lookup returns CDR1 SGHDN and CDR2 FVKESK. Germline trimming cut 5 bases from V and 3 bases from J; bases unmatched to any gene: 5. The CDR3 is made up of 14 amino acids.